The rows below give T cell receptor beta chains drawn from one sample of a study of blood T cells in healthy people across ages. Each CDR3 protein gets one entry after TCRdb re-called the 5' RACE reads with MiXCR. The repertoire holds hundreds of thousands of distinct CDR3 sequences, with nearly 25% as singletons. Separately, the same data were catalogued under a study of T cells of mothers and their children.

The sample comprised blood. Every receptor here comes from a boy aged 5 to 17 in good health. Both conserved end residues are part of each CDR3. The D gene is left open where the match is weak. Clone size is shown for a subset of rows, as once, few, many or a class of expanded clone.

v_gene	j_gene	d_gene	len	abundance	CDR3nt	CDR3aa
TRBV7-9	TRBJ2-1	TRBD2	17	few	TGTGCCAGCAGCTCACCGACTAGCGGGGCAACATACAATGAGCAGTTCTTC	CASSSPTSGATYNEQFF
TRBV3-1	TRBJ2-1	-	17	-	TGTGCCAGCAGCCAACGTAACGGTAGAGGCGTATTGGATGAGCAGTTCTTC	CASSQRNGRGVLDEQFF
TRBV7-8	TRBJ2-7	TRBD2	15	many	TGTGCCAGCAGCTTAGGATCTAGCGGAATCTACGAGCAGTACTTC	CASSLGSSGIYEQYF
TRBV18	TRBJ2-6	TRBD2	16	-	TGTGCCAGCTCACCCTCGGCGGGGGCTGGGGCCAACGTCCTGACTTTC	CASSPSAGAGANVLTF
TRBV7-9	TRBJ2-1	TRBD2	17	few	TGTGCCAGCAGCTTAGTGGGGGACTACCTTAACCCCAATGAGCAGTTCTTC	CASSLVGDYLNPNEQFF
TRBV20-1	TRBJ2-5	-	16	-	TGCAGTGCTAGAGAAACGGGCCCCAAAGCTCGAGAGACCCAGTACTTC	CSARETGPKARETQYF
TRBV24-1	TRBJ2-7	-	16	-	TGTGCCACCAGTGACACACGGGCAGGGGAGACCTACGAGCAGTACTTC	CATSDTRAGETYEQYF
TRBV29-1	TRBJ2-7	TRBD1	13	-	TGCAGCGTTGAGGCAGGGACAGGGTACGAGCAGTACTTC	CSVEAGTGYEQYF
TRBV6-2/TRBV6-3	TRBJ2-5	TRBD2	14	few	TGTGCCAGCAGAAGACTAGCGGTACAAGAGACCCAGTACTTC	CASRRLAVQETQYF
TRBV14	TRBJ2-1	-	17	-	TGTGCCAGCAGAGGGGACGGGGTAGAGGATTGGGACAATGAGCAGTTCTTC	CASRGDGVEDWDNEQFF
TRBV7-9	TRBJ2-3	-	13	-	TGTGCCAGCAGCTCAGTTACATCTGATACGCAGTATTTT	CASSSVTSDTQYF
TRBV20-1	TRBJ2-5	TRBD2	16	-	TGCAGTGCTGTACTTGGATCACTAGCGGCACGGGAGACCCAGTACTTC	CSAVLGSLAARETQYF
TRBV20-1	TRBJ1-1	-	15	-	TGCAGTGCTAGTGATACGGGAATAGGAAGCACTGAAGCTTTCTTT	CSASDTGIGSTEAFF
TRBV2	TRBJ2-5	-	13	-	TGTGCCAGCAGTGATTCTGGGGGGGAGACCCAGTACTTC	CASSDSGGETQYF
TRBV20-1	TRBJ1-1	-	14	-	TGCAGTGCTAGTCGGGGGAAAATGAACACTGAAGCTTTCTTT	CSASRGKMNTEAFF
TRBV7-8	TRBJ2-3	TRBD2	15	-	TGTGCCAGCAGTTTGACTAGCGGGGAGGTAGATACGCAGTATTTT	CASSLTSGEVDTQYF
TRBV7-6	TRBJ2-3	TRBD2	14	many	TGTGCCAGCAGCTGGACTAGCGGCACAGATACGCAGTATTTT	CASSWTSGTDTQYF
TRBV29-1	TRBJ1-5	TRBD1	13	many	TGCAGCGCCGTAACAGGGGGTGGAGGCCCCCAGCATTTT	CSAVTGGGGPQHF
TRBV20-1	TRBJ2-7	-	13	-	TGCAGTGCCTTCCGAGACACCGACTACGAGCAGTACTTC	CSAFRDTDYEQYF
TRBV7-3	TRBJ2-1	TRBD1	14	few	TGTGCCAGCAGCGCACCCGACAGGGAGAATGAGCAGTCCTTC	CASSAPDRENEQSF
TRBV20-1	TRBJ2-7	TRBD2	13	few	TGCAGTGCTATAGCGGGGGAGGCCTACGAGCAGTACTTC	CSAIAGEAYEQYF
TRBV19	TRBJ2-1	TRBD1	14	-	TGTGCCAGTAGTATCGGGACAGCAATCAATGAGCAGTTCTTC	CASSIGTAINEQFF
TRBV25-1	TRBJ2-7	-	16	few	TGTGCCAGCAGGCCAAAGGTGGGAGGCGGTACCTACGAGCAGTACTTC	CASRPKVGGGTYEQYF
TRBV9	TRBJ2-1	-	15	-	TGTGCCAGCAGCGTAGAGCGGGTCTCCTACAATGAGCAGTTCTTC	CASSVERVSYNEQFF
TRBV7-2	TRBJ1-1	-	15	few	TGTGCCAGCAGCTTAGATGGGGTGATGAACACTGAAGCTTTCTTT	CASSLDGVMNTEAFF
TRBV7-9	TRBJ2-5	TRBD2	15	-	TGTGCCAGCAGCTCGATACTAGCGGGAGCGGAGACCCAGTACTTC	CASSSILAGAETQYF
TRBV7-3	TRBJ2-3	-	14	-	TGTGCCAGCAGCCCGGACGGAGACACAGATACGCAGTATTTT	CASSPDGDTDTQYF
TRBV28	TRBJ2-7	-	13	-	TGTGCCAGCAGTTTGACCCTAGCCCACGAGCAGTACTTC	CASSLTLAHEQYF
TRBV29-1	TRBJ2-7	-	12	few	TGCAGCGTTAAGGGGGGATACTACGAGCAGTACTTC	CSVKGGYYEQYF
TRBV7-3	TRBJ2-1	TRBD2	18	many	TGTGCCAGCAGCACTACTAGCGGGGGGGCTGGCTCCTACAATGAGCAGTTCTTC	CASSTTSGGAGSYNEQFF
TRBV7-2	TRBJ2-7	TRBD1	13	-	TGTGCCAGCAGGGACGGGACAGATTACGAGCAGTACTTC	CASRDGTDYEQYF
TRBV7-9	TRBJ2-7	-	13	-	TGTGCCAGCAGGACGCCAGGCCCTGGCGAGCAGTACTTC	CASRTPGPGEQYF
TRBV20-1	TRBJ2-1	-	15	few	TGCAGTGCTAGAGATCCGGCGGTAGCCCACGATGAGCAGTTCTTC	CSARDPAVAHDEQFF
TRBV29-1	TRBJ2-3	-	13	few	TGCAGCGGCCAGACAGGCGGCACAGATACGCAGTATTTT	CSGQTGGTDTQYF
TRBV4-3	TRBJ2-1	TRBD2	17	-	TGCGCCAGCAGCCAAGATTTTACGGCGGGGGGTTTCAAGGAGCAGTTCTTC	CASSQDFTAGGFKEQFF
TRBV4-3	TRBJ2-1	-	12	-	TGCGCCAGCAGCCAATCATTCAATGAGCAGTTCTTC	CASSQSFNEQFF
TRBV29-1	TRBJ2-1	TRBD2	15	few	TGCAGCGTTGAGCTAGCGGGGAGCTCCTACAATGAGCAGTTCTTC	CSVELAGSSYNEQFF
TRBV7-3	TRBJ2-5	-	13	-	TGTGCCAGCAGCTTAAGCCCCCGAGAGACCCAGTACTTC	CASSLSPRETQYF
TRBV7-2	TRBJ2-1	-	12	-	TGTGCCAGCAGCGCAAACCGTCGTGAGCAGTTCTTC	CASSANRREQFF
TRBV6-2/TRBV6-3	TRBJ2-7	-	18	many	TGTGCCAGCAGTTACTCCGGGTTTCGGGACACCCACCCCTACGAGCAGTACTTC	CASSYSGFRDTHPYEQYF
TRBV20-1	TRBJ2-7	TRBD1	14	-	TGCAGTGCTAGTGGGGACAGGGTACCGTACGAGCAGTACTTC	CSASGDRVPYEQYF
TRBV28	TRBJ2-4	-	15	few	TGTGCCAGCAGTTTGTCGGGACGGGCCGGTTCGACTCAGTACTTC	CASSLSGRAGSTQYF
TRBV7-2	TRBJ1-4	-	15	once	TGTGCCAGCAGCTTAGAGGGGGAACTTGGTGAAAAACTGTTTTTT	CASSLEGELGEKLFF
TRBV20-1	TRBJ1-6	-	17	few	TGCAGTGCTAGAGATGCGGGGGCCCCCTCCTATAATTCACCCCTCCACTTT	CSARDAGAPSYNSPLHF
TRBV6-5	TRBJ1-2	TRBD1	14	few	TGTGCCAGCAGTTACTTGACAGGGGGCGATGGCTACACCTTC	CASSYLTGGDGYTF
TRBV25-1	TRBJ1-1	-	11	-	TGTGCCAGCGGGTGGGGGGGTGAAGCTTTCTTT	CASGWGGEAFF
TRBV29-1	TRBJ2-5	-	17	-	TGCAGCGTTTTCTCGGTTTGGGGGGGGCCAGAGGAAGAGACCCAGTACTTC	CSVFSVWGGPEEETQYF
TRBV20-1	TRBJ2-4	-	16	few	TGCAGTGCTAGAGATGCCCTGGTTGAAGCCAAAAACATTCAGTACTTC	CSARDALVEAKNIQYF
TRBV9	TRBJ1-1	-	13	few	TGTGCCAGCAGCCAAACCCCGTTCGCTGAAGCTTTCTTT	CASSQTPFAEAFF
TRBV13	TRBJ2-7	-	14	few	TGTGCCAGCAGCTCCCGACTAGGGCTGGGCGAGCAGTACTTC	CASSSRLGLGEQYF
TRBV7-9	TRBJ1-2	-	15	few	TGTGCCAGCAGTCCGCGGGAGCCGAACTTCTGGGGCTACACCTTC	CASSPREPNFWGYTF
TRBV5-6	TRBJ2-7	TRBD1	16	-	TGTGCCAGCAGCTCCTCCGGGACAGGGAGATCCTACGAGCAGTACTTC	CASSSSGTGRSYEQYF
TRBV20-1	TRBJ2-7	TRBD2	15	-	TGCAGTGCTAGCGTTCGAGCGGGACCCTCCTACGAGCAGTACTTC	CSASVRAGPSYEQYF
TRBV6-2/TRBV6-3	TRBJ1-6	TRBD1	17	few	TGTGCCAGCTGGGACGAGTTGCTTACAGGGGATAATTCACCCCTCCACTTT	CASWDELLTGDNSPLHF
TRBV7-8	TRBJ2-7	-	14	-	TGTGCCAGCAGCTTTCTTGAGACACACTACGAGCAGTACTTC	CASSFLETHYEQYF